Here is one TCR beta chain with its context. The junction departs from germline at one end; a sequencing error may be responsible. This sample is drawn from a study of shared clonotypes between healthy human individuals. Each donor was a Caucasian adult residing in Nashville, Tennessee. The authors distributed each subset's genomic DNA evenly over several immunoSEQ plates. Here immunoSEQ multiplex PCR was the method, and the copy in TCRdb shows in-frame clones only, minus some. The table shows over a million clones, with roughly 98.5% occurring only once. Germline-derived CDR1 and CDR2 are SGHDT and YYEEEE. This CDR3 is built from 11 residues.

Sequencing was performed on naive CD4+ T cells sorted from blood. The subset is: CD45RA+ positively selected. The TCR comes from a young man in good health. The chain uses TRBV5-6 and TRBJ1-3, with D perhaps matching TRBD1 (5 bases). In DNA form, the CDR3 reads TGTGCCAGCAGCTCAAGCGGGACCTTGTGTTTT. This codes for CASSSSGTLCF.